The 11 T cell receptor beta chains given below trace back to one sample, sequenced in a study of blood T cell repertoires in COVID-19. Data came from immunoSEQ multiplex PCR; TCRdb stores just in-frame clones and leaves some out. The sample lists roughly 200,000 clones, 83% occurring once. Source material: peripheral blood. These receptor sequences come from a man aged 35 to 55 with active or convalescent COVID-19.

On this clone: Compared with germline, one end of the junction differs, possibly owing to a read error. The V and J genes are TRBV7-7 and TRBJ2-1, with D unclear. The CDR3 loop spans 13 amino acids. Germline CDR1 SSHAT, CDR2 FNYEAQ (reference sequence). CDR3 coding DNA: TGTGCTAGCAGCTTAGACCGAGACAATGAGCAGTTCTTC. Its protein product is CASSLDRDNEQFF.

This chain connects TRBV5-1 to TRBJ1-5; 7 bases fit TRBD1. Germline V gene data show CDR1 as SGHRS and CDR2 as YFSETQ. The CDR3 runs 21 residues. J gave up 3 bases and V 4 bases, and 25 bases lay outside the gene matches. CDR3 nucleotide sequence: TGCGCCAGCAGCATGAAAACAGGGGCAGGGTGGCCCCAGAGGCACAATCAGCCCCAGCATTTT. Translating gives CASSMKTGAGWPQRHNQPQHF.

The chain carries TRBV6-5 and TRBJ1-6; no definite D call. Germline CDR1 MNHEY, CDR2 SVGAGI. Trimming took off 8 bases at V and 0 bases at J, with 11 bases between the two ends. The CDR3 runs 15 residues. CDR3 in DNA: TGTGCCAGCGGGCGGGGAAACTCCTATAATTCACCCCTCCACTTT. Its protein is CASGRGNSYNSPLHF.

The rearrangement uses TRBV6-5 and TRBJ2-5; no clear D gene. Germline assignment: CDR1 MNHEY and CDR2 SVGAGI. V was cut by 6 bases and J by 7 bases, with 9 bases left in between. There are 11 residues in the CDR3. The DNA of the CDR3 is TGTGCCAGCAGGGCCGGCGGGACCCAGTACTTC. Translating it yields CASRAGGTQYF.

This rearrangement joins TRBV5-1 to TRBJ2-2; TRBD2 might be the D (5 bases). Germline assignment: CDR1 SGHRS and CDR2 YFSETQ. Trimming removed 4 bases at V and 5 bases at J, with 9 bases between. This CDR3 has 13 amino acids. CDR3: CASSRTLTGELFF. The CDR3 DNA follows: TGCGCCAGCAGCAGGACTCTTACCGGGGAGCTGTTTTTT.

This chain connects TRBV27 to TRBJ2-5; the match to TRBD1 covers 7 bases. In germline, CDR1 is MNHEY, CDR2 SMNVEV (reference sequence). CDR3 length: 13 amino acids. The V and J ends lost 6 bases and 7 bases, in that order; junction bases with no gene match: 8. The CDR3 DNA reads TGTGCCAGCAGACTAGACAGGGCAGGGACCCAGTACTTC. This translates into CASRLDRAGTQYF.

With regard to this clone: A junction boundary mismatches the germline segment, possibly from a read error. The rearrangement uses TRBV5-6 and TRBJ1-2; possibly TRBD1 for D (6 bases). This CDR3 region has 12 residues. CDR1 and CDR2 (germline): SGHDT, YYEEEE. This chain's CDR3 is CASSLVGQGRGF. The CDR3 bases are TGTGCCAGCAGCTTGGTCGGGCAGGGGAGAGGATTC.

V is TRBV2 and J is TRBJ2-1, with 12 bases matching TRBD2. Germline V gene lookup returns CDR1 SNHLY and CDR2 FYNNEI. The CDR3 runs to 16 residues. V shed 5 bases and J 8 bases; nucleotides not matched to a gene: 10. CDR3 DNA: TGTGCCAGCAGTCCTAGACTAGCGGGAGTGAGGGATGAGCAGTTCTTC. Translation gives CASSPRLAGVRDEQFF. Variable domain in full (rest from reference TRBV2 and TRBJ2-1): EPEVTQTPSHQVTQMGQEVILRCVPISNHLYFYWYRQILGQKVEFLVSFYNNEISEKSEIFDDQFSVERPDGSNFTLKIRSTKLEDSAMYFCASSPRLAGVRDEQFFGPGTRLTVL.

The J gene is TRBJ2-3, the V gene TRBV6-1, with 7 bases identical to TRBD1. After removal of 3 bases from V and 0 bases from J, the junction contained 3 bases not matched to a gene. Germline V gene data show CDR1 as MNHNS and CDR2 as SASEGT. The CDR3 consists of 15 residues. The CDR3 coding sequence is TGTGCCAGCAGTGATCGACAGGGTAGCACAGATACGCAGTATTTT. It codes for CASSDRQGSTDTQYF.

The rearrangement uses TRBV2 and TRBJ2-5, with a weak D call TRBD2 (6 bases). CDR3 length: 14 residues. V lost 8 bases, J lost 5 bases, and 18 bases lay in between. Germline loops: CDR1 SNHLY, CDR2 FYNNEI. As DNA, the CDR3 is TGTGCCAGCCGGGGGTCTGAGGGGCCGGAGACCCAGTACTTC. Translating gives CASRGSEGPETQYF. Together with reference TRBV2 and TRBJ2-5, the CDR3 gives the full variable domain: EPEVTQTPSHQVTQMGQEVILRCVPISNHLYFYWYRQILGQKVEFLVSFYNNEISEKSEIFDDQFSVERPDGSNFTLKIRSTKLEDSAMYFCASRGSEGPETQYFGPGTRLLVL.

CDR3 residues: CASSPGGQGAGEAFF. CDR3 nucleotide sequence: TGTGCCAGCAGCCCCGGAGGGCAGGGGGCGGGTGAAGCTTTCTTT. The chain recombines TRBV5-4 with TRBJ1-1; 8 bases are a match to TRBD1. The CDR3 is 15 amino acids. J gave up 7 bases and V 4 bases, and 12 bases lay outside the gene matches. Germline V gives CDR1 SGHNT, CDR2 YYREEE (reference sequence).